The sequence of this T cell receptor beta chain was determined in a study of human T cells and chemical hapten exposure. Unfractionated whole blood was the source from which total RNA was extracted. This clonotype has only a few counts. Its antigen remains unidentified. Single cDNA molecules in the library carried unique molecular identifiers attached during preparation. Original methodology: Sampled TCR counts reached a median of around 94,000 per sample, with values ranging from roughly 23,224 to 700,000. One entry per CDR3 protein, called by TCRdb with MiXCR from the reads. These V and J calls are TCRdb output, not the study's own analysis. Of around 120,000 distinct CDR3 sequences in the sample, around 8.5% were seen once. Whole-study findings and limits: After DPC sensitization, TCRs above 1 in 1000 frequency showed no change.

This CDR3 is 13 amino acids long. Trimming shortened V by 3 bases and J by 12 bases, and 15 bases separated the two germline ends. Germline V gene lookup returns CDR1 MNHEY and CDR2 SVGAGI. This receptor was obtained from a human donor in good health. Some clones in this sample may be carry-over from other donors' samples. V usage is TRBV6-5 and J usage is TRBJ2-1; unclear D gene. The sequencing sample was made of whole blood. DNA of the CDR3: TGTGCCAGCAGTTATAACGCTATCCATGTGCAGTTCTTC. Residues: CASSYNAIHVQFF.